A single sample gave rise to the 32 T cell receptor beta chains below, sequenced in a study of T cells expressing NK-cell markers. Reanalyzing the 5' RACE reads, TCRdb keeps one entry per CDR3 protein, without DNA. This repertoire includes 350,000 to 450,000 distinct CDR3 sequences. The sequencing sample was made of blood T cells: a sorted CD56 or NKG2C T cell subset, CD4+ or CD8+ T cells, or bulk PBMC T cells (not recorded which). The receptor set was obtained from a man aged 18 to 70 in good health.

The rearrangement joins TRBV20-1 to TRBJ2-3; TCRdb gives TRBD2 as the D gene, but with no DNA this cannot be confirmed. CDR1 is DFQATT, CDR2 SNEGSKA, per germline (reference sequence). This CDR3 contains 17 residues. The CDR3 region is CSATHTAGGFSTDTQYF.

The J gene is TRBJ2-7, the V gene TRBV5-1. Germline loops: CDR1 SGHRS, CDR2 YFSETQ. The CDR3 runs to 14 residues. The CDR3 sequence is CASSHNLGDDEQYF. The full variable domain, completed using reference TRBV5-1 and TRBJ2-7, is KAGVTQTPRYLIKTRGQQVTLSCSPISGHRSVSWYQQTPGQGLQFLFEYFSETQRNKGNFPGRFSGRQFSNSRSEMNVSTLELGDSALYLCASSHNLGDDEQYFGPGTRLTVT.

This sequence joins TRBV5-1 and TRBJ2-7; the D call from TCRdb, TRBD1, cannot be confirmed without DNA. Germline V gene data show CDR1 as SGHRS and CDR2 as YFSETQ. The CDR3 sequence is 15 residues long. CDR3: CASRNFNRGTYEQYF.

The chain joins TRBV6-1 to TRBJ2-1; TCRdb calls TRBD1, which cannot be checked without DNA. Germline values: CDR1 MNHNS, CDR2 SASEGT. CDR3 length equals 14 residues. CDR3 residues: CASSPGPFHNEQFF.

V usage is TRBV20-1 and J usage is TRBJ2-3. Germline V gene lookup returns CDR1 DFQATT and CDR2 SNEGSKA (reference sequence). The CDR3 is 15 residues long. CDR3 sequence reads: CSARDEAAPTDTQYF.

The rearrangement joins TRBV6-2 or TRBV6-3 to TRBJ1-5; TCRdb's D gene call, TRBD1, goes unchecked for lack of DNA. The CDR3 consists of 16 residues. Looked up from germline, CDR1 is MNHEY and CDR2 is SVGEGT. The CDR3: CASSYPTGISNQPQHF.

The chain joins TRBV6-1 to TRBJ2-3; as DNA is missing, the TRBD2 call by TCRdb cannot be tested. Germline loops: CDR1 MNHNS, CDR2 SASEGT. This CDR3 contains 15 residues. CDR3 sequence reads: CASRDGTSGPDTQYF.

V is TRBV6-5 and J is TRBJ1-2; checking the TCRdb D call of TRBD1 is not possible without DNA. The CDR3 runs to 18 residues. In germline, CDR1 is MNHEY, CDR2 SVGAGI. The CDR3 sequence is CASSYSRPGLGSRYGYTF.

The rearrangement uses TRBV5-6 and TRBJ2-5; TCRdb returns TRBD2, unconfirmable since there is no DNA. The CDR3 consists of 15 residues. Germline CDR1 SGHDT, CDR2 YYEEEE. CDR3 sequence: CASSGTSGGRETQYF.

The chain uses TRBV9 and TRBJ1-3. Per germline, CDR1 SGDLS and CDR2 YYNGEE. The CDR3 runs 16 residues. The CDR3 region is CASSVDLRYSGNTIYF.

CDR3 sequence: CASSRTDQETQYF. The chain combines TRBV2 with TRBJ2-5; TCRdb names TRBD1, which stays unverified in the absence of DNA. Germline V gene lookup returns CDR1 SNHLY and CDR2 FYNNEI. The CDR3 length is 13 residues.

V is TRBV5-1 and J is TRBJ1-1; the D gene TCRdb calls, TRBD1, cannot be checked with no DNA. Per germline, CDR1 SGHRS and CDR2 YFSETQ. The CDR3 has 14 residues. The CDR3 region is CASQFSGLNTEAFF.

The chain employs TRBV5-1 and TRBJ2-7; TCRdb outputs TRBD2, but without DNA this stays unchecked. The CDR3 length is 14 residues. The germline V gene has CDR1 SGHRS and CDR2 YFSETQ. The chain's CDR3 is CASSLDSLPIPQYF.

The gene calls are TRBV5-5 and TRBJ2-7. CDR3 length equals 14 residues. Germline CDR1 is SGHKS and CDR2 is YYEKEE (reference sequence). The CDR3 reads CASSLRVGDYEQYF.

The chain couples TRBV7-9 to TRBJ1-1. The CDR3 extends over 16 amino acids. Per the germline V gene, CDR1 is SEHNR and CDR2 is FQNEAQ (reference sequence). The CDR3: CASSLDSMTRNTEAFF. The full variable domain, its missing parts supplied by reference TRBV7-9 and TRBJ1-1, is DTGVSQNPRHKITKRGQNVTFRCDPISEHNRLYWYRQTLGQGPEFLTYFQNEAQLEKSRLLSDRFSAERPKGSFSTLEIQRTEQGDSAMYLCASSLDSMTRNTEAFFGQGTRLTVV.

The chain has TRBV12-3 or TRBV12-4 and TRBJ2-5. This CDR3 comprises 13 residues. The CDR3 loop reads CASIQGLFGTQYF.

This chain links TRBV20-1 with TRBJ1-1; TCRdb returns TRBD1, unconfirmable since there is no DNA. CDR1 is DFQATT, CDR2 SNEGSKA, per germline (reference sequence). The CDR3 is 13 residues long. The CDR3 spells CSSGQRLNTEAFF.

The chain links TRBV7-3 to TRBJ1-1; as DNA is missing, the TRBD1 call by TCRdb cannot be tested. The CDR3 is 17 amino acids. The germline gives CDR1 SGHTA, CDR2 FQGTGA. CDR3 sequence: CASSLIPTGDLNTEAFF.

The gene calls are TRBV5-6 and TRBJ2-7; TCRdb names TRBD1, which stays unverified in the absence of DNA. This CDR3 has 16 residues. The germline gives CDR1 SGHDT, CDR2 YYEEEE. The CDR3: CASSFGVDGDVYEQYF.

The chain recombines TRBV5-1 with TRBJ2-3; TCRdb returns TRBD2, unconfirmable since there is no DNA. Germline V gene sequence: CDR1 SGHRS, CDR2 YFSETQ. The CDR3 sequence is 19 residues long. CDR3 amino acids: CASSLGLAGGATWTDTQYF.

The rearrangement joins TRBV6-1 to TRBJ1-2. Germline CDR1 is MNHNS and CDR2 is SASEGT. The CDR3 loop spans 14 amino acids. The CDR3: CASSDNPEAYGYTF.

The chain recombines TRBV19 with TRBJ2-7. The germline gives CDR1 LNHDA, CDR2 SQIVND (reference sequence). The CDR3 is 14 residues long. The CDR3 loop is CASSMGESSYEQYF.

The chain uses TRBV7-9 and TRBJ1-2; absent DNA, TCRdb's TRBD1 call cannot be checked. The CDR3 is 15 residues long. CDR1 and CDR2 from the germline V gene are SEHNR and FQNEAQ (reference sequence). CDR3 protein: CASSRTGITVVGYTF.

The chain combines TRBV29-1 with TRBJ2-3. Germline CDR1 and CDR2: SQVTM and ANQGSEA. This CDR3 comprises 14 residues. The CDR3 here is CSVVRQMLTDTQYF.

The V call is TRBV7-9, the J call TRBJ1-6. This CDR3 is built from 13 residues. Germline V gene sequence: CDR1 SEHNR, CDR2 FQNEAQ (reference sequence). The CDR3 region is CASSLEHRSPLHF.

The chain uses TRBV10-3 and TRBJ2-3; the TCRdb call, TRBD1, lacks DNA for checking. The CDR3 is made up of 13 amino acids. Germline assignment: CDR1 ENHRY and CDR2 SYGVKD. The CDR3: CAISDRSSRTQYF.

This rearrangement joins TRBV29-1 to TRBJ2-1. Germline CDR1 reads SQVTM; CDR2 reads ANQGSEA. CDR3 size: 12 residues. CDR3 residues: CSVEMGLNEQFF.

The chain uses TRBV7-7 and TRBJ2-3; TCRdb's D call of TRBD1 is untestable without DNA. CDR1 and CDR2 from the germline V gene are SSHAT and FNYEAQ (reference sequence). The CDR3 consists of 13 residues. The chain's CDR3 is CASSLDRSDTQYF. Together with reference TRBV7-7 and TRBJ2-3, the CDR3 gives the full variable domain: GAGVSQSPRYKVTKRGQDVTLRCDPISSHATLYWYQQALGQGPEFLTYFNYEAQPDKSGLPSDRFSAERPEGSISTLTIQRTEQRDSAMYRCASSLDRSDTQYFGPGTRLTVL.

The V gene is TRBV18, the J gene TRBJ2-3; the D call from TCRdb, TRBD2, cannot be confirmed without DNA. This CDR3 region has 19 residues. Germline CDR1 is KGHSH and CDR2 is LQKENI. This chain's CDR3 is CASSPLPSGGSRVTDTQYF.

The chain has TRBV2 and TRBJ2-3; TCRdb gives TRBD2 as the D gene, but with no DNA this cannot be confirmed. The CDR3 runs to 17 residues. From germline, CDR1 is SNHLY and CDR2 FYNNEI. The CDR3 loop reads CASSGPSRAASADTQYF.

The genes are TRBV5-1 and TRBJ2-5; absent DNA, TCRdb's TRBD2 call cannot be checked. The V gene's germline CDR1 is SGHRS and CDR2 YFSETQ. The CDR3 runs 16 residues. The CDR3 is CASSPRTSGTDGTQYF.

This chain links TRBV5-1 with TRBJ2-1; there is no DNA to check the TCRdb D call of TRBD1. The CDR3 has 19 amino acids. Germline lookup yields CDR1 SGHRS and CDR2 YFSETQ. The CDR3 sequence is CASSYKLLARGDGYNEQFF.